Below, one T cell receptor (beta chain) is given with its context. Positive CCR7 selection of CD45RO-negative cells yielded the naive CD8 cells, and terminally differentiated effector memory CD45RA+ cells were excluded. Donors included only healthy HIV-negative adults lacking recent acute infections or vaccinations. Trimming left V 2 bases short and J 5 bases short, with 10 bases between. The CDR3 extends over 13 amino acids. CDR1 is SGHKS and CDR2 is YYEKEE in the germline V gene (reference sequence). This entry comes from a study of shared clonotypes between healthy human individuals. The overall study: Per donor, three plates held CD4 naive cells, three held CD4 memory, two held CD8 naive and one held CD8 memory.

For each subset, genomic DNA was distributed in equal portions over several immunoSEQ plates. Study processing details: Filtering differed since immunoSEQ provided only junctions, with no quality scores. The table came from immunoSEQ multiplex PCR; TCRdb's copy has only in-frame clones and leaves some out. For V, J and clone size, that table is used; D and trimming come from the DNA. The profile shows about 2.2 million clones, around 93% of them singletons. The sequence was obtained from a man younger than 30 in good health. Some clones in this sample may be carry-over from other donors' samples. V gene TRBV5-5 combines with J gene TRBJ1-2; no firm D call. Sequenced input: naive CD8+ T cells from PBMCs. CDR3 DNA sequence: TGTGCCAGCAGCTTCTTAGACACGTATGGCTACACCTTC. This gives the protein CASSFLDTYGYTF.